The source of this TCR beta chain is a study of immune heterogeneity within non-small cell lung tumors. Study-wide results and limits: Local tumor mutational burden and local T-cell repertoire clonality showed a moderate significant correlation, R 0.3 to 0.4. Recurrence of the same dominant CDR3 beta clonotypes was seen across tumor sites within a patient, and site-unique high-frequency clones were present alongside them.

In a multiplex PCR, 32 V and 13 J primers amplified TCR beta CDR3. Using its own MiXCR run on the multiplex PCR reads, TCRdb lists one record per CDR3 protein. This table holds roughly 1,900 distinct CDR3 sequences, roughly 27% found once. This clonotype is labeled as large (0.1 to 1%). Its antigen is as yet unknown. Germline values: CDR1 SNHLY, CDR2 FYNNEI. The CDR3 has 13 residues. The junction had 9 bases not matched to a gene; V was cut back by 6 bases and J by 11 bases. Genomic DNA extracted from bulk tumor tissue served as template. A total of 600 ng was used per sample. Each primary tumor yielded several biopsies, collected far apart from one another at surgery. The study cohort was described as untreated, and its members had newly diagnosed non-small cell lung cancer. They went on to have curative surgery.

This chain connects TRBV2 to TRBJ1-4; the match to TRBD1 covers 7 bases. This TCR was sampled from a woman between 50 and 59 years old with non-small cell lung cancer. The sample consisted of lung tumor tissue. The CDR3 is CASRRDSQGKLFF. CDR3 nucleotides: TGTGCCAGCAGACGGGACAGTCAGGGTAAACTGTTTTTT.